The 5 T cell receptor beta chains reported below all come from one sample, sequenced in a study of cytomegalovirus exposure and HLA in healthy donors. The PCR made use of 60 Vbeta and 13 Jbeta primers. Data came from immunoSEQ multiplex PCR; TCRdb stores just in-frame clones and leaves some out. The sample yields tens of thousands of clones, of which the top ten take up around 1.1%. Sequenced input: PBMCs. These receptors were obtained from a woman between 25 and 40 years old in good health and CMV-seronegative.

The chain has TRBV27 and TRBJ2-3, with D tentatively TRBD2 (6 bases). Between the trimmed V and J ends, which lost 5 bases and 4 bases, there was a span of 13 bases. This CDR3 is 14 amino acids long. Germline V gene lookup returns CDR1 MNHEY and CDR2 SMNVEV (reference sequence). The CDR3: CASSRLGAADTQYF. The CDR3 nucleotides are TGTGCCAGCAGTCGACTAGGTGCCGCAGATACGCAGTATTTT.

J is TRBJ2-3 and V is TRBV5-4, with 9 nucleotides matching TRBD2. Unmatched junction bases numbered 9, after V lost 0 bases and J lost 4 bases. Germline V gene data show CDR1 as SGHNT and CDR2 as YYREEE (reference sequence). The CDR3 consists of 17 residues. CDR3 loop: CASSLEGRGGPADTQYF. In DNA, the CDR3 is TGTGCCAGCAGCTTGGAGGGGCGGGGGGGCCCAGCAGATACGCAGTATTTT. The variable domain in full, completed from reference TRBV5-4 and TRBJ2-3, reads ETGVTQSPTHLIKTRGQQVTLRCSSQSGHNTVSWYQQALGQGPQFIFQYYREEENGRGNFPPRFSGLQFPNYSSELNVNALELDDSALYLCASSLEGRGGPADTQYFGPGTRLTVL.

The chain combines TRBV19 with TRBJ2-5; D call uncertain. The CDR3 has 15 amino acids. The V gene's germline CDR1 is LNHDA and CDR2 SQIVND (reference sequence). The ends were cut back, 1 base at V and 4 bases at J, with 13 bases in the middle. The chain's CDR3 is CASSIGDSSGETQYF. CDR3 nucleotide sequence: TGTGCCAGTAGTATAGGCGATAGTTCAGGAGAGACCCAGTACTTC.

The rearrangement links TRBV4-1 to TRBJ1-1; D is possibly TRBD1 (5 bases). The germline V and J ends were trimmed by 0 bases and 1 base, with 9 bases remaining between them. CDR1 MGHRA and CDR2 YSYEKL come from the germline V gene. The length of the CDR3 is 15 residues. CDR3 amino acids: CASSQDIRANTEAFF. The CDR3 bases are TGCGCCAGCAGCCAAGATATCAGGGCGAACACTGAAGCTTTCTTT.

The chain is built from TRBV9 and TRBJ2-3; 8 bases line up with TRBD2. Germline CDR1 SGDLS, CDR2 YYNGEE. Losses at the gene ends were 0 bases for V and 4 bases for J; bases not matched to a gene: 7. The CDR3 is made up of 16 amino acids. CDR3 region: CASSVVSGGPPDTQYF. Written as DNA, the CDR3 is TGTGCCAGCAGCGTAGTTTCGGGGGGGCCCCCAGATACGCAGTATTTT. The full variable domain, rest sourced from reference TRBV9 and TRBJ2-3, is DSGVTQTPKHLITATGQRVTLRCSPRSGDLSVYWYQQSLDQGLQFLIQYYNGEERAKGNILERFSAQQFPDLHSELNLSSLELGDSALYFCASSVVSGGPPDTQYFGPGTRLTVL.